This TCR beta chain was sequenced in a study of cytomegalovirus exposure and HLA in healthy donors (TCRdb year 2017). As for the study more broadly: The 500 to 700 repertoires of the first cohort and the 95 to 150 validation repertoires were produced on the same platform, according to a later analysis. The study was designed to test whether signatures of past pathogen exposure could be identified by cataloging public T cell receptors. Along with the approximately 650-subject first cohort, a separate validation cohort of approximately 110 different subjects was used. High-throughput TCR immunosequencing, statistical association of individual TCRs with disease status, and machine learning were combined to predict cytomegalovirus infection status. Study-level results and caveats: A later analysis found that TCRs clustered in the first cohort also tended to co-occur in the 95 to 150 validation repertoires, with more than 90% of cluster scores above 0. A total of roughly 160 TCR beta chains were listed by the study as associated with cytomegalovirus. The authors suggested that the approach could potentially be extended to other disease states and immunological phenotypes. The validation cohort had no HLA typing available for a later analysis, so co-occurrence within that cohort was assessed over all 120 or so repertoires. The classifier was reported to diagnose cytomegalovirus status with high specificity and sensitivity in both the original and validation cohorts. Most TCR sequences were seen in very few donors, while some public TCRs were found in many individuals. A few of the identified cytomegalovirus-associated TCR beta chains were confirmed in vitro to be specific for cytomegalovirus antigens.

Donors formed part of the validation cohort, which comprised 120 subjects and was distinct from the first cohort of 666 subjects. Notes on this clone: There is no known antigen for this receptor. No qualities accompany the bases; no much larger clone lies one base away.

Library preparation employed the immunoSEQ multiplex PCR assay. Per the source publication's procedure: A statistical classification framework was built to diagnose cytomegalovirus status from the catalog of TCR beta chain sequences. The table comes from immuneACCESS by way of TCRdb, which keeps in-frame sequences with V and J called. Part of the clones is missing from these tables; in studies checked, under half for an unresolved V gene and the rest for unknown reasons. V and J calls and clone size follow that table, whereas D and trimming were derived from the DNA. For this sample there are some 140,000 clones; around 84% appear just once. Clones ranked in the top ten supply 2% to 2.5% of the sample. The clonotype was recovered from a human donor in good health. The specimen was PBMCs.

The sequenced DNA is TGTGCCAGCAGCCGTACCTTTAGCGGGGGACCCGCAAATGAGCAGTTCTTC. The resulting protein is CASSRTFSGGPANEQFF. The chain is encoded by TRBV11-2 joined to TRBJ2-1, with 9 junctional bases fitting TRBD2. Based on the germline V gene, the CDR1 and CDR2 sequences are SGHAT and FQNNGV. V ends up 5 bases short and J 7 bases short, with an unmatched junction base count of 15. Including cysteine and phenylalanine, the CDR3 has 17 amino acids. Kept here is only the CDR3 DNA, which spans 51 bases and is read in frame from base 1. The variable domain in full, with residues beyond the CDR3 obtained from the reference TRBV11-2 and TRBJ2-1 genes, is EAGVAQSPRYKIIEKRQSVAFWCNPISGHATLYWYQQILGQGPKLLIQFQNNGVVDDSQLPKDRFSAERLKGVDSTLKIQPAKLEDSAVYLCASSRTFSGGPANEQFFGPGTRLTVL.